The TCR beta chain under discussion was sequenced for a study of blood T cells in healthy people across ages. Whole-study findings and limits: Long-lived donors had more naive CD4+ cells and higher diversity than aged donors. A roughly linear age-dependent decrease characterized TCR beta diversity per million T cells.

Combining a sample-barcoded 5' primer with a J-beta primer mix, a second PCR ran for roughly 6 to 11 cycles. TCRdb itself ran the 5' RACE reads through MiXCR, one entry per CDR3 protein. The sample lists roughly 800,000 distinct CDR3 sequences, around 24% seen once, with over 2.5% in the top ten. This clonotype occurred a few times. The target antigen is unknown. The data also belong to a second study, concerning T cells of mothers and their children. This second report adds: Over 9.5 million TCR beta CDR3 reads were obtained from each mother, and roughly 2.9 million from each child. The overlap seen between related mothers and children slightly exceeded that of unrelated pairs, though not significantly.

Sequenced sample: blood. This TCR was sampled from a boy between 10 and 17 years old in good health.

The CDR3 loop reads CASSFRQGITDTQYF. The CDR3 DNA reads TGTGCCAGCAGCTTCCGACAGGGGATAACAGATACGCAGTATTTT. This chain joins TRBV7-6 and TRBJ2-3; 8 bases are a match to TRBD1. Germline assignment: CDR1 SGHVS and CDR2 FNYEAQ. The CDR3 is 15 amino acids. V dropped 3 bases and J dropped 3; count of bases not matched to a gene: 5. The full variable domain, in which reference TRBV7-6 and TRBJ2-3 provide the parts outside the CDR3, is GAGVSQSPRYKVTKRGQDVALRCDPISGHVSLYWYRQALGQGPEFLTYFNYEAQQDKSGLPNDRFSAERPEGSISTLTIQRTEQRDSAMYRCASSFRQGITDTQYFGPGTRLTVL.